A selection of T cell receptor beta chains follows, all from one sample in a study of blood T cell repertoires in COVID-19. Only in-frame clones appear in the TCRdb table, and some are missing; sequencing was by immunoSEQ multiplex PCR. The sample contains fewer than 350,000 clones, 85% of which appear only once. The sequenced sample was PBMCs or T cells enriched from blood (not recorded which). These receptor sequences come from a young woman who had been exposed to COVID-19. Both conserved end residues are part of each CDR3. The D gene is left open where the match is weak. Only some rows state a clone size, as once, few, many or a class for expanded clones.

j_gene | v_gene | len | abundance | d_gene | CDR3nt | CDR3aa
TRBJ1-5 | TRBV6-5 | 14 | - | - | TGTGCCAGCAGTCGACAGAATAGCAATCAGCCCCAGCATTTT | CASSRQNSNQPQHF
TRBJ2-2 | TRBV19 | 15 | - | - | TGTGCCAGTAGTATTGGACTCGTGGGCACCGGGGAGCTGTTTTTT | CASSIGLVGTGELFF
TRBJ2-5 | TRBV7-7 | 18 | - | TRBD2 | TGTGCTAGCAGCTTAGGGGCGGGCGGGACTAGCGGCCGGGAGACCCAGTACTTC | CASSLGAGGTSGRETQYF
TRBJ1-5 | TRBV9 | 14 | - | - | TGTGCCAGCAGCGAACAGCAGCAAGACCAGCCCCAGCATTTT | CASSEQQQDQPQHF
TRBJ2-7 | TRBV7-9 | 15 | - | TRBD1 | TGTGCCAGCAGCCCCGGACCGGGACAGACCTACGAGCAGTACTTC | CASSPGPGQTYEQYF
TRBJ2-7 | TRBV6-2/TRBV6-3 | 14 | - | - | TGTGCCAGCAGTTCTCAAAGATTTAGTTACGAGCAGTACTTC | CASSSQRFSYEQYF
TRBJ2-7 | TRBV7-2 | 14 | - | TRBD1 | TGTGCCAGCAGCCCGGGACAGGGGCCCTACGAGCAGTACTTC | CASSPGQGPYEQYF
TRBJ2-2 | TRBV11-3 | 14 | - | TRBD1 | TGTGCCAGCAGCTCAGGGACAGGGACCGGGGAGCTGTTTTTT | CASSSGTGTGELFF
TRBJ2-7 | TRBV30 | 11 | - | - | TGTGCCAGGGACGGCTCCTACGAGCAGTACTTC | CARDGSYEQYF
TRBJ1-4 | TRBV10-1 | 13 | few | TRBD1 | TGCGCCAGCAGCGACAGGGGCGAAGAAAAACTGTTTTTT | CASSDRGEEKLFF
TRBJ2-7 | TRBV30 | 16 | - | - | TGTGCCTGGAGTGGCCCGGGTGGCGGGGCGACCTACGAGCAGTACTTC | CAWSGPGGGATYEQYF
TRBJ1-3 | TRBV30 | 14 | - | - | TGTGCCTTGGACACTTCAAGCTCTGGAAACACCATATATTTT | CALDTSSSGNTIYF
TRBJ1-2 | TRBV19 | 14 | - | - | TGTGCCAGTAGTAATGCGGACCGCCGGGGTGGCTACACCTTC | CASSNADRRGGYTF
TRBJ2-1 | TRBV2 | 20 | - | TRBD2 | TGTGCCAGCAGTGAAGCCCCGACTGGTAGCGGGAGGAGCGGATACAATGAGCAGTTCTTC | CASSEAPTGSGRSGYNEQFF
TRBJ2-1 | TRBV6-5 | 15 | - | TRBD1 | TGTGCCAGCAGTTTCACGACAGGGGGCATGAATGAGCAGTTCTTC | CASSFTTGGMNEQFF
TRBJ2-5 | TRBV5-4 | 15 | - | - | TGTGCCAGCAGCCTCGCAGGGGTCCATTGGGAGACCCAGTACTTC | CASSLAGVHWETQYF
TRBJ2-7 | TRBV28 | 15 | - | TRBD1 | TGTGCCAGCACCTCGACAGGGGGGCCATTATACGAGCAGTACTTC | CASTSTGGPLYEQYF
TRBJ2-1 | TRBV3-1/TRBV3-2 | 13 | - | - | TGTGCCAGCAGCCAGAAGCGGACTCTTGAGCAGTTCTTC | CASSQKRTLEQFF
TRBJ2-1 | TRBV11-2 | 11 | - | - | TGTGCCAGCAGCTCTCTCTATGAGCAGTTCTTC | CASSSLYEQFF
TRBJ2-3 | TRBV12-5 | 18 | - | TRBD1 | TGTGCTAGTGGTTTGGGGTATGGGACAGGAGTTAGCACAGATACGCAGTATTTT | CASGLGYGTGVSTDTQYF
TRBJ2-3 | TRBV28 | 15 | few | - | TGTGCCAGCAGTTCACCGGGACAAAGCACAGATACGCAGTATTTT | CASSSPGQSTDTQYF